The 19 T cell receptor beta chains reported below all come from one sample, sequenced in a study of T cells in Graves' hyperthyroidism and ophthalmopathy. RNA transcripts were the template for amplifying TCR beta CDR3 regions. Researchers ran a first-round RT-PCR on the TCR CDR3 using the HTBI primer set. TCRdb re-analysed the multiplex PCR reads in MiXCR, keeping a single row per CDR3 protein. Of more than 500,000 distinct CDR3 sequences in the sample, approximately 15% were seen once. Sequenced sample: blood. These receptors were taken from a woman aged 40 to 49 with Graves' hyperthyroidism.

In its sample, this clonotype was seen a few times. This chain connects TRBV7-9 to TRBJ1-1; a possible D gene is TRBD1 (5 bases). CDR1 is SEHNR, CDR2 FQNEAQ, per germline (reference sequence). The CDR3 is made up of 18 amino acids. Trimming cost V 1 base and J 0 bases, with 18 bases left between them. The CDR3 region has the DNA TGTGCCAGCAGCTTAGGCGGGCAGGGAGGATGGTTGAACACTGAAGCTTTCTTT. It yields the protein CASSLGGQGGWLNTEAFF. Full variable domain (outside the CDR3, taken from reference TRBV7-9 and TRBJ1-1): DTGVSQNPRHKITKRGQNVTFRCDPISEHNRLYWYRQTLGQGPEFLTYFQNEAQLEKSRLLSDRFSAERPKGSFSTLEIQRTEQGDSAMYLCASSLGGQGGWLNTEAFFGQGTRLTVV.

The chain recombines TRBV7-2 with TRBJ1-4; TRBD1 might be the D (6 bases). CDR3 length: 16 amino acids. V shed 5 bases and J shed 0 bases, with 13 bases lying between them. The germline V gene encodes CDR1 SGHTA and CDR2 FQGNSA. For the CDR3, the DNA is TGTGCCAGCAGCCTAGGGGGGGGGACAACTAATGAAAAACTGTTTTTT. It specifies CASSLGGGTTNEKLFF.

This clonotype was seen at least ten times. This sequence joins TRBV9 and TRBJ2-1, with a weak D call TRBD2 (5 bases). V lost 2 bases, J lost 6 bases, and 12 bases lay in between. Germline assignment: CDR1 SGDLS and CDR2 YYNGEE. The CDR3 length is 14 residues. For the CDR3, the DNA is TGTGCCAGCAGCGTGGGAGTACTTTCCAATGAGCAGTTCTTC. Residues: CASSVGVLSNEQFF.

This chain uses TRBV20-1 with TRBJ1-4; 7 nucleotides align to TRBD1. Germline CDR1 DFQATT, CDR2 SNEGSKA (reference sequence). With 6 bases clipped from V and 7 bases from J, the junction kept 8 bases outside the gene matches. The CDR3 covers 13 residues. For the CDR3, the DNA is TGCAGTGCGCCGGGACAGCCGGGTGAAAAACTGTTTTTT. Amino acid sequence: CSAPGQPGEKLFF.

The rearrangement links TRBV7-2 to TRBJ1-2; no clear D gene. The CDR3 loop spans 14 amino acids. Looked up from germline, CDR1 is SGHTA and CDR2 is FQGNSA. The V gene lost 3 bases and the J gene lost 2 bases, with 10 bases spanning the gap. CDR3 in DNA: TGTGCCAGCAGCTTCATTGTCTCCAACTATGGCTACACCTTC. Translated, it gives CASSFIVSNYGYTF.

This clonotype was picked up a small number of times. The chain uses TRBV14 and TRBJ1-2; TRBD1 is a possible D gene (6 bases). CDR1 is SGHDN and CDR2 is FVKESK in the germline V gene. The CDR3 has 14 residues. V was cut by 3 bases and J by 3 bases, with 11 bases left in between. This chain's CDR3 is CASSHTGQYYGYTF. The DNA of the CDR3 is TGTGCCAGCAGCCATACTGGACAGTACTATGGCTACACCTTC.

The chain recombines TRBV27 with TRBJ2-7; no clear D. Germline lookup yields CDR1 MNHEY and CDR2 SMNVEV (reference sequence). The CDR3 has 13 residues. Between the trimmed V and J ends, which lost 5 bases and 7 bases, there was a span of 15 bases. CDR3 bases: TGTGCCAGCAGTCCAAGGCACCTGGGGGAGCAGTACTTC. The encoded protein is CASSPRHLGEQYF.

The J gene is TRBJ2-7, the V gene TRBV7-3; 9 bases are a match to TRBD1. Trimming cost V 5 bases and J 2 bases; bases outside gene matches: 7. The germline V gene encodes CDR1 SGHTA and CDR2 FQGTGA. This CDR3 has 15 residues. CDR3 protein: CASSQSRQGAYEQYF. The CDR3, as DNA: TGTGCCAGCAGCCAATCAAGACAGGGGGCCTACGAGCAGTACTTC.

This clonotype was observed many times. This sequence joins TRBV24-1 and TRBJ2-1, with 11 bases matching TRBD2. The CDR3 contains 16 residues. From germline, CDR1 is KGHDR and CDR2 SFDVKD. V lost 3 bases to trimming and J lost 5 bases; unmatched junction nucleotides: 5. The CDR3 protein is CATSDHPGLADNEQFF. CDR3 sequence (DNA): TGTGCCACCAGTGATCATCCGGGACTAGCGGACAATGAGCAGTTCTTC.

In DNA, the CDR3 is TGTGCCAGCTCACCAAGGCCGTGGGACACCGGGGAGCTGTTTTTT. Translating gives CASSPRPWDTGELFF. This chain links TRBV18 with TRBJ2-2; D call uncertain. Trimming shortened V by 2 bases and J by 3 bases, and 10 bases separated the two germline ends. This CDR3 has 15 residues. Germline V gene lookup returns CDR1 KGHSH and CDR2 LQKENI.

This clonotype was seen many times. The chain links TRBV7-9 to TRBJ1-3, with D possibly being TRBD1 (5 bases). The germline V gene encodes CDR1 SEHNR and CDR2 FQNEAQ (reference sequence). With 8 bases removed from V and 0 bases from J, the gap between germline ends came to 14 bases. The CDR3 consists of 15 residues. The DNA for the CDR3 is TGTGCCAGCCAACAGGCCCCGTACTCTGGAAACACCATATATTTT. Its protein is CASQQAPYSGNTIYF.

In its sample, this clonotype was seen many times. The CDR3 DNA reads TGCAGTGCTAGAGGTCTAGCGGGAGATTCCTACAATGAGCAGTTCTTC. This gives the protein CSARGLAGDSYNEQFF. J is TRBJ2-1 and V is TRBV20-1, with 10 bases matching TRBD2. CDR3 size: 16 residues. V was clipped by 1 base and J by 1 base; unmatched bases: 4. Germline V gives CDR1 DFQATT, CDR2 SNEGSKA (reference sequence).

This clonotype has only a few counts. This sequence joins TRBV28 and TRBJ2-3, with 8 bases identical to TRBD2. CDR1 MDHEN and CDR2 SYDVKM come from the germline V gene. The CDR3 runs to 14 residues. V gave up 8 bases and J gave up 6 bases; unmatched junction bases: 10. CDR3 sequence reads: CASGAGGPFDTQYF. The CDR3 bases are TGTGCCAGCGGGGCGGGGGGACCTTTTGATACGCAGTATTTT.

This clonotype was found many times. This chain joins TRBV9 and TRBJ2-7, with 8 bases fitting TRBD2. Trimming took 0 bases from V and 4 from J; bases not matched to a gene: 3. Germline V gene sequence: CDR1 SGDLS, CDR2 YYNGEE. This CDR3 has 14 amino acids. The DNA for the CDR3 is TGTGCCAGCAGCGTAGGTAGCGGGGTATACGAGCAGTACTTC. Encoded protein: CASSVGSGVYEQYF.

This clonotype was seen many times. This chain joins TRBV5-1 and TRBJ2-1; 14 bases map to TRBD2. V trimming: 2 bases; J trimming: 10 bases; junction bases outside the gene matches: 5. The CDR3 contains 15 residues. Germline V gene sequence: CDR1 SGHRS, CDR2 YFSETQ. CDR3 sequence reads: CASSLTGLAGEEQFF. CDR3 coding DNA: TGCGCCAGCAGCTTAACGGGACTAGCGGGAGAAGAGCAGTTCTTC.

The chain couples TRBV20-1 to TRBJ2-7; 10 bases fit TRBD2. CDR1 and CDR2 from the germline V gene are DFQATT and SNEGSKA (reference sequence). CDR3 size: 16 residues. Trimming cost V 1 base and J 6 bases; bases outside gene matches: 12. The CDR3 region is CSARVLAGEIFGEQYF. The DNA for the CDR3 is TGCAGTGCTAGAGTTCTAGCGGGAGAGATATTTGGCGAGCAGTACTTC.

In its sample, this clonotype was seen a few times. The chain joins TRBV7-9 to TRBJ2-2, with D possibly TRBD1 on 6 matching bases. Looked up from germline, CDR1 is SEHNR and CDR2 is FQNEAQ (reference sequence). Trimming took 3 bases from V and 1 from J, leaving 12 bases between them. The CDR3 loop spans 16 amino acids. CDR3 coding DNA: TGTGCCAGCAGCTTGATAGGGACAAAGAACACCGGGGAGCTGTTTTTT. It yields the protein CASSLIGTKNTGELFF. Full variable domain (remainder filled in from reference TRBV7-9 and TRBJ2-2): DTGVSQNPRHKITKRGQNVTFRCDPISEHNRLYWYRQTLGQGPEFLTYFQNEAQLEKSRLLSDRFSAERPKGSFSTLEIQRTEQGDSAMYLCASSLIGTKNTGELFFGEGSRLTVL.

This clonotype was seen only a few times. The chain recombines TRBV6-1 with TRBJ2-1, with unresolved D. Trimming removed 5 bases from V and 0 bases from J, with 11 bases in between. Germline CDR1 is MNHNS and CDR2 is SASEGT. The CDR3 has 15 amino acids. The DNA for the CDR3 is TGTGCCAGCAGTTTCACTACACTCTCCTACAATGAGCAGTTCTTC. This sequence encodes CASSFTTLSYNEQFF.

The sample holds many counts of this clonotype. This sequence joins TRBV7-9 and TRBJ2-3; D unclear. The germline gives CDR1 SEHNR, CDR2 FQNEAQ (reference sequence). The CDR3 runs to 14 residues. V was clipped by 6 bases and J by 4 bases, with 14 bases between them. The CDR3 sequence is CASSSTMGADTQYF. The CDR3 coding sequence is TGTGCCAGCAGTTCAACTATGGGCGCAGATACGCAGTATTTT.